This T cell receptor (beta chain) was identified during a study of cytomegalovirus exposure and HLA in healthy donors. While the first cohort had 600 to 800 subjects, the donors belonged to the separate validation cohort of roughly 130 subjects. Germline loops: CDR1 GTSNPN, CDR2 SVGIG (reference sequence). The CDR3 spans 14 residues. Trimming cost V 4 bases and J 3 bases, with 15 bases left between them. Assay used: immunoSEQ multiplex PCR; TCRdb lists only in-frame clones, some missing. The data hold about 66,000 clones, with 90% to 97% observed a single time. The chain uses TRBV30 and TRBJ1-2; perhaps TRBD1 as D (5 bases). Sequencing was performed on PBMCs. This receptor was taken from a young man in good health and CMV-seronegative. CDR3 sequence reads: CAWKSQGGYYGYTF. The DNA for the CDR3 is TGTGCCTGGAAGTCTCAGGGAGGGTACTATGGCTACACCTTC.